This T cell receptor (beta chain) was sequenced during a study of cytomegalovirus exposure and HLA in healthy donors. Study conclusions and caveats: The classifier was said to identify cytomegalovirus status with high specificity and sensitivity. The availability of immune exposure information extended only to CMV serostatus. The study assumed roughly uniform donor sequencing depth for presence/absence analyses. Earlier analysis yielded a pattern in which most TCR beta V segments were productive about 90% or about 30% of the time.

The PCR made use of 60 Vbeta and 13 Jbeta primers. The assay was immunoSEQ multiplex PCR, and TCRdb's table has in-frame clones only and misses some. Its clone listing holds around 110,000 clones. The CDR3 sequence is 12 residues long. In germline, CDR1 is SQVTM, CDR2 ANQGSEA. In regard to this clone: Its target is unknown.

The clonotype originates from a man aged 35 to 55 in good health and CMV-seropositive. The chain has TRBV29-1 and TRBJ2-5, with 9 bases matching TRBD2. The J call may be mistaken, given a closer DNA end match to TRBJ2-7. Sequenced: PBMCs. The DNA of the CDR3 is TGCAGCGTCTCTACTAGCGGGTACGAGCAGTACTTC. Encoded protein: CSVSTSGYEQYF.